This T cell receptor (beta chain) was sequenced for a study of T cell changes during pregnancy in multiple sclerosis. CDR1 SGHRS and CDR2 YFSETQ come from the germline V gene. The CDR3 contains 14 residues. With 5 bases clipped from V and 2 bases from J, the junction kept 6 bases outside the gene matches. With regard to this clone: Other DNA sequences in the same sample also yield this CDR3.

The repertoire was sequenced with immunoSEQ multiplex PCR; TCRdb's copy has only in-frame clones and lacks some. This table has 65,000 to 75,000 clones, more than 90% appearing once. The sequencing here drew on peripheral blood, taken after pregnancy. The chain joins TRBV5-1 to TRBJ2-7; the match to TRBD1 covers 8 bases. This receptor was taken from a female donor in good health, enrolled as a control in a pregnancy study. The CDR3 sequence: CASSSGQGTYEQYF. The DNA for the CDR3 is TGCGCCAGCAGTTCTGGACAGGGTACCTACGAGCAGTACTTC.